Given below is one TCR beta chain in context. It lacks a known antigen. The sample holds no much larger clone one base away, and base qualities are not on file. Receptor amplification or capture employed the immunoSEQ multiplex PCR assay. The study's processing was this. A statistical classification framework was built for diagnosing cytomegalovirus status from the catalog of TCR beta chain sequences. TCRdb took this table from immuneACCESS and kept in-frame rearrangements with V and J called. Such tables lack part of the clones; where checked against another copy, unresolved V genes explain under half of the gap, and the rest is unexplained. The V and J calls and clone size are taken from that table; D and trimming were inferred from the DNA. Present in this sample are about 110,000 clones, approximately 90% of which were seen just once. The top ten clones comprise approximately 1.9% of the sample.

Donors formed part of the validation cohort, which comprised 120 subjects and was distinct from the first cohort of some 700 subjects. This sample was taken from a study of cytomegalovirus exposure and HLA in healthy donors (dated by TCRdb to 2016 to 2017). Study-wide context: According to a later analysis, one platform produced both the approximately 110 validation repertoires and the approximately 670 repertoires of the first cohort. In addition to the first cohort of 650 to 800 subjects, a separate validation cohort of 120 different subjects was used. The study aimed to test whether cataloging public T cell receptors could reveal signatures of past pathogen exposure. High-throughput TCR immunosequencing, statistical association of individual TCRs with disease status, and machine learning were combined to predict cytomegalovirus infection status.

V was cut back by 3 bases and J by 4 bases, leaving a gap of 12 bases between them. CDR1 and CDR2 are drawn from the germline V gene (reference sequence): GTSNPN, SVGIG. Spanning cysteine to phenylalanine, the CDR3 consists of 13 amino acids. The kept DNA is CDR3 alone, 39 bases in frame from the first base. What the work shows at the level of the full study, not this receptor alone: Subsequent analysis determined that TCRs grouped into clusters in the first cohort also showed a tendency toward co-occurrence across the roughly 120 validation repertoires, and 94% of cluster scores exceeded 0. Cytomegalovirus status was reported to be diagnosed by the classifier with high specificity and sensitivity in both the original and validation cohorts. The study gave a list of some 150 TCR beta chains associated with cytomegalovirus. Most TCR sequences were seen in very few donors, while some public TCRs were found in many individuals. The authors suggested that the approach could potentially be extended to other disease states and immunological phenotypes. In vitro tests confirmed that three of the cytomegalovirus-associated TCR beta chains recognize cytomegalovirus antigens. A later analysis lacked HLA typing for the validation cohort, so it scored co-occurrence in that cohort across all 120 repertoires.

This TCR came from a woman younger than 35 in good health and CMV-seronegative. Input material: PBMCs. Recombination joined TRBV30 with TRBJ2-5, with TRBD2 tentatively as D gene (7 bases match). The nucleotide sequence reads TGTGCCTGGAGATTCGGGGGGCTAGAGACCCAGTACTTC. This encodes CAWRFGGLETQYF.